The clone carrying this TCR beta chain was counted a few times. Its antigen is not identified. Resections took place in Japan or China from about 2013 to 2018. Nucleic acids came from premalignant or tumor cells enriched by macro-dissection. This entry comes from a study of immune evolution from preneoplasia to lung adenocarcinoma. The V gene's germline CDR1 is MNHEY and CDR2 SVGAGI. J lost 6 bases, V lost 5 bases, and 8 bases had no gene match. The CDR3 has 14 amino acids. Study-level results: Normal lung had the highest top T cell clone frequencies. Compared with EGFR-mutant or double wild-type lesions, KRAS-mutant nodules were more clonal.

Data came from immunoSEQ multiplex PCR; TCRdb stores just in-frame clones and leaves some out. The table has over 30,000 clones, about 74% seen once; the top ten hold approximately 6.2%. This receptor was obtained from a person aged 60 to 70 with lung adenocarcinoma. The genes are TRBV6-5 and TRBJ2-5; 8 positions agree with TRBD1. Material for sequencing was FFPE invasive lung adenocarcinoma tissue. The CDR3 reads CASSDPGGVKTQYF. The CDR3 nucleotides are TGTGCCAGCAGTGACCCAGGGGGCGTGAAGACCCAGTACTTC.